This T cell receptor beta chain was retrieved from a study of cytomegalovirus exposure and HLA in healthy donors. Overall study findings and caveats: Reports described diagnosis of cytomegalovirus status by the classifier as highly specific and sensitive.

Trimming stripped 0 bases from V and 0 bases from J, with 11 bases between. The germline V gene encodes CDR1 ENHRY and CDR2 SYGVKD. This CDR3 comprises 17 residues. With respect to this clone: No antigen is known for it.

Primers included in the PCR were 60 Vbeta and 13 Jbeta primers. The protocol was immunoSEQ multiplex PCR, while the TCRdb copy is restricted to in-frame clones and leaves out a portion. This sample has roughly 150,000 clones, with over 65% found just once. The V call is TRBV10-3, the J call TRBJ2-2; TRBD1 is a possible D gene (6 bases). The sequence was obtained from a man aged 35-49 years in good health and CMV-seropositive. The material sequenced was PBMCs. The CDR3 nucleotides read TGTGCCATCAGTGAGTCAGTCAGGGGTGCGAACACCGGGGAGCTGTTTTTT. Amino acid sequence: CAISESVRGANTGELFF.